These 11 T cell receptor beta chains were all obtained from the same sample, sequenced in a study of T cell repertoires in cytomegalovirus infection (dated by TCRdb to about 2019). No antigen has been identified for these receptors. Per the publication, the treatment or condition label means: in vitro stimulation with specific CMV peptide epitopes to enrich CMV-specific T cells. Sequencer: Illumina HiSeq 1500. TCRdb reran the public reads through fastp at Q25 and MiXCR, keeping productive beta chains. When rows share a CDR3 protein, they turn into one entry using the most common DNA and genes. The sample has about 740,000 distinct CDR3 sequences on record, roughly 36% of them singletons. The ten largest account for 15% to 20% of the sample. The material was cultured PBMCs, obtained from culture after CMV antigen stimulation. The receptors were gathered from a human donor in good health (CMV status not recorded). Some clones in this sample may be carry-over from other donors' samples.

This clonotype has only a few counts. The chain is built from TRBV4-3 and TRBJ1-2; D gene unclear. This CDR3 contains 13 residues. Germline V gives CDR1 LGHNA, CDR2 YSLEER. Trimming left V 4 bases short and J 5 bases short, with 11 bases between. The CDR3 DNA reads TGCGCCAGCAGCCCTCAAAGATTGTATGGCTACACCTTC. Translation: CASSPQRLYGYTF.

The V call is TRBV19, the J call TRBJ1-5, with D hard to call. The V end lost 9 bases, the J end lost 7 bases, and 10 bases lay between the germline ends. The CDR3 spans 11 residues. Germline values: CDR1 LNHDA, CDR2 SQIVND (reference sequence). This chain's CDR3 is CASGEIQPQHF. In DNA, the CDR3 is TGTGCCAGCGGGGAGATCCAGCCCCAGCATTTT.

This clonotype showed up just a few times. V and J are TRBV28 and TRBJ2-7, with D uncertain. The CDR3 length is 12 residues. With 4 bases removed from V and 6 bases from J, the gap between germline ends came to 10 bases. In germline, CDR1 is MDHEN, CDR2 SYDVKM. This chain's CDR3 is CASSSPGSEQYF. CDR3 in DNA: TGTGCCAGCAGTTCCCCGGGTAGCGAGCAGTACTTC.

In its sample, this clonotype was seen many times. The chain uses TRBV7-2 and TRBJ2-7; TRBD2 is a possible D gene (6 bases). CDR1 SGHTA and CDR2 FQGNSA come from the germline V gene. The length of the CDR3 is 15 residues. V lost 5 bases, J lost 0 bases, and 14 bases lay in between. CDR3 sequence: CASSPRGPSSYEQYF. For the CDR3, the DNA is TGTGCCAGCAGCCCGCGGGGACCGAGCTCCTACGAGCAGTACTTC. The entire variable domain, with the rest obtained from reference TRBV7-2 and TRBJ2-7, is as follows: GAGVSQSPSNKVTEKGKDVELRCDPISGHTALYWYRQSLGQGLEFLIYFQGNSAPDKSGLPSDRFSAERTGGSVSTLTIQRTQQEDSAVYLCASSPRGPSSYEQYFGPGTRLTVT.

The genes are TRBV5-5 and TRBJ2-5; D is ambiguous. Looked up from germline, CDR1 is SGHKS and CDR2 is YYEKEE (reference sequence). CDR3 length: 14 amino acids. The ends were cut back, 0 bases at V and 5 bases at J, with 11 bases in the middle. CDR3 protein: CASSLGRPVETQYF. CDR3 in DNA: TGTGCCAGCAGCTTGGGAAGACCCGTGGAGACCCAGTACTTC. The complete variable domain, with remaining parts taken from reference TRBV5-5 and TRBJ2-5, reads DAGVTQSPTHLIKTRGQQVTLRCSPISGHKSVSWYQQVLGQGPQFIFQYYEKEERGRGNFPDRFSARQFPNYSSELNVNALLLGDSALYLCASSLGRPVETQYFGPGTRLLVL.

This clonotype was seen a handful of times. The chain joins TRBV5-6 to TRBJ2-3, with TRBD2 as a possible D gene (6 bases). From germline, CDR1 is SGHDT and CDR2 YYEEEE. This CDR3 region has 14 residues. V lost 6 bases, J lost 3 bases, and 14 bases lay in between. CDR3 residues: CASTRRRGTDTQYF. CDR3 in DNA: TGTGCCAGCACGCGCCGCCGGGGGACAGATACGCAGTATTTT.

The chain couples TRBV10-3 to TRBJ2-3; 8 bases agree with TRBD2. CDR3 size: 14 residues. J gave up 4 bases and V 5 bases, and 5 bases lay outside the gene matches. Per the germline V gene, CDR1 is ENHRY and CDR2 is SYGVKD. This CDR3 reads CAISTGGPPDTQYF. For the CDR3, the DNA is TGTGCCATCAGTACGGGAGGGCCCCCAGATACGCAGTATTTT.

With regard to this clonotype: An end of the junction does not agree with germline; a read error may underlie this. The chain is built from TRBV7-9 and TRBJ2-1; D not certain. This CDR3 comprises 11 residues. Germline CDR1 reads SEHNR; CDR2 reads FQNEAQ (reference sequence). In DNA, the CDR3 is TGTGCCAGCAGCTTAGAGCGTCAGTTTAGCTTC. It encodes CASSLERQFSF.

The chain has TRBV20-1 and TRBJ1-1, with a tentative D call TRBD1 (5 bases). Trimming pared 8 bases from V and 3 bases from J, leaving 16 bases between. Looked up from germline, CDR1 is DFQATT and CDR2 is SNEGSKA (reference sequence). The CDR3 length is 13 residues. This CDR3 reads CSQNAGGDTEAFF. The CDR3 nucleotides are TGCAGTCAAAACGCGGGGGGGGACACTGAAGCTTTCTTT.

Points on this clonotype: A junction boundary mismatches the germline segment, possibly from a read error. This chain joins TRBV7-2 and TRBJ2-3; the match to TRBD1 covers 7 bases. This CDR3 spans 15 amino acids. Germline CDR1 reads SGHTA; CDR2 reads FQGNSA. The CDR3 reads CDSSLRRAGGATQYF. The CDR3 DNA sequence: TGTGACAGCAGCTTACGACGAGCAGGGGGAGCTACGCAGTATTTT.

The chain couples TRBV7-2 to TRBJ2-4; D is perhaps TRBD1 or TRBD2 (6 bases each). This CDR3 has 16 residues. V lost 5 bases and J lost 0, with 14 bases in between. Germline assignment: CDR1 SGHTA and CDR2 FQGNSA. The CDR3 DNA is TGTGCCAGCAGCGCACAGGGAGGCGTAGCCAAAAACATTCAGTACTTC. Translation: CASSAQGGVAKNIQYF.